What follows describes a single T cell receptor (beta chain). Its antigen is unidentified. Both 60 Vbeta primers and 13 Jbeta primers went into the PCR. TCRdb's copy holds only in-frame clones and misses some; the assay was immunoSEQ multiplex PCR. The data hold 120,000 or so clones, with 77% observed a single time. The CDR3 runs 15 residues. V lost 3 bases and J lost 2; bases outside the gene matches: 6. Germline lookup yields CDR1 LGHNA and CDR2 YNFKEQ. The data were taken from a study of cytomegalovirus exposure and HLA in healthy donors. Study-wide results and limits: 150 to 200 TCR beta chains were listed as cytomegalovirus-associated.

The sample was PBMCs. The source of this sequence is a man between 18 and 35 years old in good health and CMV-seropositive. J is TRBJ2-7 and V is TRBV4-2, with 8 bases that match TRBD2. The CDR3 DNA is TGTGCCAGCAGCCAGGACACGGGAGGGCCCTACGAGCAGTACTTC. It encodes CASSQDTGGPYEQYF.